The clone carrying this T cell receptor (beta chain) came up many times. From germline, CDR1 is DFQATT and CDR2 SNEGSKA (reference sequence). This CDR3 has 14 amino acids. V lost 2 bases, J lost 4 bases, and 12 bases lay in between. Amplified TCR beta CDR3 regions came from RNA transcripts. TCR CDR3 underwent first-round RT-PCR with the HTBI primer set. One entry per CDR3 protein results from TCRdb running MiXCR on the multiplex PCR reads. The sample contains fewer than 900,000 distinct CDR3 sequences, about 15% of which appear only once. This sample is part of a study of T cells in Graves' hyperthyroidism and ophthalmopathy. Whole-study context: Peripheral blood was taken when the disease was first diagnosed, before any treatment began.

The origin of this receptor is a man in his late teens or twenties with Graves' hyperthyroidism. The V gene is TRBV20-1, the J gene TRBJ2-1, with a possible D match to TRBD2 (6 bases). The sequenced sample was blood. CDR3 nucleotides: TGCAGTGCTAGATCGGCGCGGGAATACAATGAGCAGTTCTTC. Protein product: CSARSAREYNEQFF.